Each of the 24 T cell receptor beta chains below was sequenced from the same sample in a study of monozygotic twins with inflammatory bowel disease. TCRdb reprocessed the 5' RACE reads, with one entry per CDR3 protein and no DNA. The sample includes just over 300,000 distinct CDR3 sequences. Sequencing input: blood. The receptors shown here come from a human donor with ulcerative colitis or Crohn's disease, or a healthy co-twin of an affected twin (not recorded which).

The chain combines TRBV11-2 with TRBJ1-1. This CDR3 contains 15 residues. Germline loops: CDR1 SGHAT, CDR2 FQNNGV. Here the CDR3 reads CASSPNRRPNTEAFF.

This chain connects TRBV5-1 to TRBJ2-7; absent DNA, TCRdb's TRBD1 call cannot be checked. The germline gives CDR1 SGHRS, CDR2 YFSETQ. The CDR3 consists of 14 residues. The CDR3 protein is CASSLAGGAPFQYF.

The chain combines TRBV28 with TRBJ1-4; TCRdb names TRBD1, which stays unverified in the absence of DNA. The CDR3 spans 15 residues. CDR1 and CDR2 from the germline V gene are MDHEN and SYDVKM. The CDR3 loop is CASRPLGTGDEKLFF.

CDR3 region: CASSPHYDRGSDTQYF. The chain recombines TRBV6-1 with TRBJ2-3; absent DNA, TCRdb's TRBD1 call cannot be checked. There are 16 residues in the CDR3. Germline CDR1 reads MNHNS; CDR2 reads SASEGT.

The chain employs TRBV7-9 and TRBJ2-1. Germline assignment: CDR1 SEHNR and CDR2 FQNEAQ (reference sequence). CDR3 length equals 14 residues. CDR3 amino acids: CATSSGSSYNEQFF.

The genes are TRBV9 and TRBJ2-2. The CDR3 runs 16 residues. Germline CDR1 reads SGDLS; CDR2 reads YYNGEE. The CDR3 loop is CASSVEGQANTGELFF.

This chain connects TRBV10-3 to TRBJ1-1. This CDR3 has 12 residues. Germline assignment: CDR1 ENHRY and CDR2 SYGVKD. CDR3 protein: CAISVTETKAFF.

Here the CDR3 reads CASSFLEGRETQYF. The chain joins TRBV5-1 to TRBJ2-5; TCRdb's D call, TRBD2, is unchecked because there is no DNA. This CDR3 spans 14 amino acids. CDR1 is SGHRS and CDR2 is YFSETQ in the germline V gene. Supplemented by reference TRBV5-1 and TRBJ2-5, the full variable domain reads KAGVTQTPRYLIKTRGQQVTLSCSPISGHRSVSWYQQTPGQGLQFLFEYFSETQRNKGNFPGRFSGRQFSNSRSEMNVSTLELGDSALYLCASSFLEGRETQYFGPGTRLLVL.

This chain joins TRBV11-1 and TRBJ2-7; checking the TCRdb D call of TRBD1 is not possible without DNA. CDR1 is SGHAT and CDR2 is FQDESV in the germline V gene (reference sequence). There are 19 residues in the CDR3. CDR3 amino acids: CASSLVGVRGRHLLYEQYF.

This chain joins TRBV5-1 and TRBJ2-7; the D gene TCRdb calls, TRBD1, cannot be checked with no DNA. CDR3 length equals 14 residues. Germline V CDR1 and CDR2: SGHRS, YFSETQ. Here the CDR3 reads CASSRPDRAYEQYF.

The rearrangement joins TRBV7-8 to TRBJ1-5; the TCRdb call, TRBD1, lacks DNA for checking. The CDR3 is 16 amino acids. Per the germline V gene, CDR1 is SGHVS and CDR2 is FQNEAQ. CDR3 region: CASSLSGTDSNQPQHF.

The V gene is TRBV24-1, the J gene TRBJ2-3; TCRdb's D call of TRBD1 is untestable without DNA. The length of the CDR3 is 16 residues. The germline CDR1 and CDR2 sequences are KGHDR and SFDVKD. CDR3 sequence: CATSAPGTRDTDTQYF.

This chain uses TRBV29-1 with TRBJ2-5; the D call from TCRdb, TRBD1, cannot be confirmed without DNA. The CDR3 length is 12 residues. Per germline, CDR1 SQVTM and CDR2 ANQGSEA. CDR3: CSAGQGKETQYF.

The chain is built from TRBV18 and TRBJ2-3; TCRdb selects TRBD1, and the lack of DNA leaves this call unchecked. The CDR3 contains 15 residues. The germline CDR1 and CDR2 sequences are KGHSH and LQKENI. The CDR3 sequence: CASSPVGGHTDTQYF. Filled out from reference TRBV18 and TRBJ2-3, the complete variable domain reads NAGVMQNPRHLVRRRGQEARLRCSPMKGHSHVYWYRQLPEEGLKFMVYLQKENIIDESGMPKERFSAEFPKEGPSILRIQQVVRGDSAAYFCASSPVGGHTDTQYFGPGTRLTVL.

The chain has TRBV6-2 or TRBV6-3 and TRBJ2-5. CDR3 length: 12 amino acids. Germline V CDR1 and CDR2: MNHEY, SVGEGT. CDR3 amino acids: CASYQSTETQYF.

The CDR3 sequence: CAIKSVNTEAFF. The chain links TRBV10-3 to TRBJ1-1. The CDR3 extends over 12 amino acids. Germline lookup yields CDR1 ENHRY and CDR2 SYGVKD.

This rearrangement joins TRBV4-2 to TRBJ1-2; TCRdb proposes TRBD1, but this gene call is untestable without DNA. The CDR3 contains 19 residues. Per the germline V gene, CDR1 is LGHNA and CDR2 is YNFKEQ. The CDR3 reads CASSLRTGGEVERHYGYTF.

V is TRBV20-1 and J is TRBJ2-7; TCRdb lists TRBD1, though no DNA is available to test this call. This CDR3 is built from 12 residues. Germline values: CDR1 DFQATT, CDR2 SNEGSKA (reference sequence). The CDR3 here is CSAVDRAYEQYF.

This sequence joins TRBV24-1 and TRBJ1-5; absent DNA, TCRdb's TRBD1 call cannot be checked. The V gene's germline CDR1 is KGHDR and CDR2 SFDVKD. This CDR3 contains 14 residues. CDR3 protein: CATSDSTGLGAQHF.

The chain has TRBV7-3 and TRBJ2-2; TCRdb names TRBD1, which stays unverified in the absence of DNA. The CDR3 has 14 residues. Germline assignment: CDR1 SGHTA and CDR2 FQGTGA. This chain's CDR3 is CASSRTGEAGELFF. Together with reference TRBV7-3 and TRBJ2-2, the CDR3 gives the full variable domain: GAGVSQTPSNKVTEKGKYVELRCDPISGHTALYWYRQSLGQGPEFLIYFQGTGAADDSGLPNDRFFAVRPEGSVSTLKIQRTERGDSAVYLCASSRTGEAGELFFGEGSRLTVL.

The chain has TRBV20-1 and TRBJ2-2; TCRdb lists TRBD2, though no DNA is available to test this call. The germline gives CDR1 DFQATT, CDR2 SNEGSKA (reference sequence). The CDR3 totals 16 residues. CDR3 sequence reads: CSARDGLAGNAGELFF.

The CDR3 sequence is CASSDGLGQPQHF. The chain employs TRBV10-1 and TRBJ1-5. The CDR3 covers 13 residues. Germline V CDR1 and CDR2: WNHNN, SYGVQD (reference sequence).

The chain carries TRBV5-1 and TRBJ2-7; without DNA, the TCRdb call of TRBD1 cannot be checked. Germline lookup yields CDR1 SGHRS and CDR2 YFSETQ. This CDR3 is 15 amino acids long. CDR3 sequence reads: CASSYKTGGTYEQYF.

The rearrangement links TRBV7-2 to TRBJ2-3; TCRdb names TRBD1, which stays unverified in the absence of DNA. This CDR3 has 15 amino acids. CDR1 and CDR2 from the germline V gene are SGHTA and FQGNSA. Here the CDR3 reads CASTRDRGLLDTQYF.